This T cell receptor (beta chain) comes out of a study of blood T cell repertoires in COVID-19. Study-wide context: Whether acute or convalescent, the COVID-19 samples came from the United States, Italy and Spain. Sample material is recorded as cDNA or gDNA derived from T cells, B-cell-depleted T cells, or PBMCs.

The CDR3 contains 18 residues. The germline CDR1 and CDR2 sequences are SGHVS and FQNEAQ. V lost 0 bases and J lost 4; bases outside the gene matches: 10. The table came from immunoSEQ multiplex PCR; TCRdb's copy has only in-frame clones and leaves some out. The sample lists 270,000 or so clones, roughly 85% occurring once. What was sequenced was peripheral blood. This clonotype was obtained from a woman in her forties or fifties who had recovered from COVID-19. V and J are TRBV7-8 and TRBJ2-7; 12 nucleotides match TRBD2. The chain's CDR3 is CASSLAPATSGRWYEQYF. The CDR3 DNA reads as TGTGCCAGCAGCTTAGCTCCGGCTACTAGCGGGAGGTGGTACGAGCAGTACTTC. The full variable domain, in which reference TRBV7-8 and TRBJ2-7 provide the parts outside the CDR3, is GAGVSQSPRYKVAKRGQDVALRCDPISGHVSLFWYQQALGQGPEFLTYFQNEAQLDKSGLPSDRFFAERPEGSVSTLKIQRTQQEDSAVYLCASSLAPATSGRWYEQYFGPGTRLTVT.